This T cell receptor beta chain comes out of a study of CD8 T cells in Susac syndrome. Sequencing of TCR beta covered CD8+ and CD4+ T cells obtained from blood. Recently defined diagnostic criteria for definite or probable disease were fulfilled by Susac syndrome patients. This CDR3 contains 16 residues. Germline V CDR1 and CDR2: SGHNT, YENEEA. V lost 5 bases, J lost 2 bases, and 9 bases stayed unmatched. Reverse transcription of about 0.45 to 1 ug RNA used random hexamers. Amplification of TCR beta CDR3 was carried out by immunoSEQ multiplex PCR, which covered 54 Vbeta and 13 Jbeta segments. Via MiXCR, TCRdb re-called the immunoSEQ multiplex PCR reads, giving one row per CDR3 protein. The sample records about 240,000 distinct CDR3 sequences, approximately 95% being singletons.

V gene TRBV11-3 combines with J gene TRBJ2-5; the match to TRBD2 covers 9 bases. The sample was CD4+ T cells from PBMCs. This clonotype was sampled from a human donor with Susac syndrome. The CDR3 bases are TGTGCCAGCAGCAGAAGTAGCGGGAGTGGGCAAGAGACCCAGTACTTC. It yields the protein CASSRSSGSGQETQYF.